This T cell receptor (beta chain) derives from a study of blood T cell repertoires in COVID-19 (TCRdb year 2020). Notes on the research overall: Collaborator samples came from the United States, Italy and Spain and covered acute and convalescent phases of COVID-19. The material from the prospective study consisted of cDNA or gDNA derived from T cells, B-cell-depleted T cells, or PBMCs. Subjects who had been exposed to COVID-19, were actively infected with it, or had recovered from it provided the deeply sampled blood TCRbeta repertoires that made up the dataset. The repertoires were released in a freely available public database meant as a resource for research on the immune response to SARS-CoV-2. The samples were drawn from the first 160 participants of the ongoing ImmuneRACE study and from some 1,300 subjects provided by 6 global collaborators. A de-identified subject ID, COVID-19 status, age in years and sex were almost always included in the sample metadata. HLA class I and class II types, where available, came from metadata supplied by the sample provider rather than from assay-based typing. General study outcomes and caveats: The amount of clinical and demographic metadata varied by source and participant and was provided uncurated.

V ends up 5 bases short and J 0 bases short, with an unmatched junction base count of 4. The germline V gene (reference sequence) yields LNHDA for CDR1 and SQIVND for CDR2. Including cysteine and phenylalanine, the CDR3 has 15 amino acids. CDR3 DNA is the only sequence kept; it has 45 bases, read in frame from the first base. Collaborating institutions collected whole blood in K2EDTA tubes following their own protocols. For TCRbeta analysis, collaborators shipped samples as frozen whole blood, isolated PBMCs, or DNA extracted from either of those sample types. On this clone itself: Which antigen it targets is not known. No base-level quality is on record; no much larger clone is a single base apart.

TCRbeta CDR3 regions were amplified from genomic DNA using the immunoSEQ Assay, a bias-controlled multiplex PCR. The source study handled its data this way. Nucleated cell counts per sample were estimated from amplification of reference gene primers within the assay. To quantify the absolute abundance of each unique TCRbeta CDR3 rearrangement, sequence reads were collapsed and filtered. For each sample, productive Simpson clonality was calculated as the square root of Simpson's diversity index over productive rearrangements. TCRdb retrieved this table from immuneACCESS and kept in-frame rearrangements only. Not all clones are present; in checked studies, unresolved V genes account for under half, and no reason is known for the remainder. The DNA was the basis for D and trimming; V, J and clone size are from that table. The sample data list around 120,000 clones, and 90% of these were observed just once. Of the sample, under 2% is held by the ten largest clones.

The TCR originated in a human donor with active COVID-19. The donor label of this sample is uncertain. The rearrangement joined TRBV19 to TRBJ2-1, with 7 bases in between that match TRBD2. The material sequenced was peripheral blood. Here is the DNA: TGTGCCAGTAGTGGGCGGGGGAGCTCCTACAATGAGCAGTTCTTC. Its product reads: CASSGRGSSYNEQFF.